This TCR beta chain was sequenced in a study of OX40 agonist ivuxolimab in advanced cancers. For the study at large: An agonistic anti-OX40 (CD134) antibody, ivuxolimab, was used to treat the patients.

Measured with immunoSEQ multiplex PCR; TCRdb has only the in-frame clones, and not every one. The table has some 84,000 clones, about 91% seen once. Germline loops: CDR1 ENHRY, CDR2 SYGVKD. Trimming left V 3 bases short and J 7 bases short, with 19 bases between. The CDR3 is made up of 16 amino acids. Study-wide results and caveats: Certain nonresponders likewise exhibited a low normalized T-cell clonal expansion.

On this clone itself: Its antigen is unidentified.

Blood draws occurred at baseline, cycle 4 day 1, and cycle 7 day 1. This receptor was identified in an adult with an advanced solid tumor such as melanoma, head and neck, liver or kidney cancer. Material: CD4+ or CD8+ T cells sorted from blood, obtained in a trial of the OX40 agonist ivuxolimab. The rearrangement uses TRBV10-3 and TRBJ2-1, with unresolved D. The CDR3 DNA follows: TGTGCCATCAGTGACTGGACCCGGTTTTCGCGGAATGAGCAGTTCTTC. Translating gives CAISDWTRFSRNEQFF.